A single sample gave rise to the 32 T cell receptor beta chains below, sequenced in a study of T cell repertoires in cytomegalovirus infection. No antigen has been assigned to these receptors. TCRdb called the reads again in MiXCR, with one record for every CDR3 protein. The table has over 45,000 distinct CDR3 sequences, 20% to 25% seen once; the top ten hold approximately 90%. The specimen was CD8+ T cells from cultured PBMCs, collected from culture after CMV antigen stimulation. These receptors came from a human donor in good health (CMV status not recorded). Some clones in this sample may be carry-over from other donors' samples.

J is TRBJ1-2 and V is TRBV7-2; D possibly corresponds to TRBD1 (6 bases). Germline V gene data show CDR1 as SGHTA and CDR2 as FQGNSA. The CDR3 has 13 residues. V lost 5 bases to trimming and J lost 4 bases, with 11 bases between them. CDR3 nucleotide sequence: TGTGCCAGCAGCCCACAGGGAGGCTATGGCTACACCTTC. It yields the protein CASSPQGGYGYTF.

This clonotype was seen a handful of times. CDR3 in amino acids: CSVPGTEYAYGYTF. The CDR3 nucleotides read TGCAGCGTCCCCGGGACGGAGTACGCCTATGGCTACACCTTC. The chain recombines TRBV29-1 with TRBJ1-2; maybe TRBD1 (5 bases). V was trimmed by 6 bases and J by 4 bases, leaving 18 bases between them. The CDR3 spans 14 residues. Germline CDR1 and CDR2: SQVTM and ANQGSEA.

The chain's CDR3 is CASSTGRAEGSDTQYF. As DNA, the CDR3 is TGTGCCAGCAGTACCGGTCGAGCGGAGGGCTCAGATACGCAGTATTTT. The chain couples TRBV6-5 to TRBJ2-3, with D tentatively TRBD2 (6 bases). Per germline, CDR1 MNHEY and CDR2 SVGAGI. This CDR3 has 16 amino acids. Trimming stripped 5 bases from V and 4 bases from J, with 19 bases between.

V is TRBV5-4 and J is TRBJ1-1; the D is unclear. Trimming removed 1 base from V and 1 base from J, with 8 bases in between. The CDR3 contains 14 residues. CDR1 is SGHNT and CDR2 is YYREEE in the germline V gene (reference sequence). CDR3 region: CASSLISANTEAFF. In DNA, the CDR3 is TGTGCCAGCAGCTTGATCTCAGCGAACACTGAAGCTTTCTTT.

CDR3 sequence: CASNSDYNEQFF. The CDR3 DNA is TGTGCCAGCAACTCTGATTACAATGAGCAGTTCTTC. The chain joins TRBV5-6 to TRBJ2-1; no reliable D call. V lost 6 bases, J lost 4 bases, and 8 bases lay in between. This CDR3 region has 12 residues. Germline V CDR1 and CDR2: SGHDT, YYEEEE.

This chain connects TRBV7-2 to TRBJ2-4, with D possibly being TRBD1 or TRBD2 (5 bases each). The CDR3 has 13 residues. Germline assignment: CDR1 SGHTA and CDR2 FQGNSA. Between the trimmed V and J ends, which lost 6 bases and 13 bases, there was a span of 19 bases. CDR3 region: CASSFPGLREQYF. The CDR3 region has the DNA TGTGCCAGCAGTTTTCCGGGCCTCAGGGAGCAGTACTTC.

This clonotype has only a few counts. Relative to the germline gene, one junction end is altered; a read error may explain this. The chain recombines TRBV6-8 with TRBJ1-1; D gene unclear. The CDR3 spans 12 residues. CDR1 and CDR2 (germline): MNHGY, SAAAGT. In DNA, the CDR3 is TGTGCCAGCAGTCACTCCCGGGTTGAAGCTTTCTTT. It specifies CASSHSRVEAFF.

This clonotype was seen a handful of times. The J gene is TRBJ1-2, the V gene TRBV5-6, with 7 positions matching TRBD1. Germline CDR1 reads SGHDT; CDR2 reads YYEEEE. With V trimmed by 2 bases and J by 5 bases, 3 bases remained unmatched. The CDR3 contains 13 residues. CDR3 coding DNA: TGTGCCAGCAGCTTAGGGACAGCTTATGGCTACACCTTC. It is translated as CASSLGTAYGYTF.

J is TRBJ1-1 and V is TRBV7-8; D call uncertain. Germline-derived CDR1 and CDR2 are SGHVS and FQNEAQ. The ends were cut back, 5 bases at V and 2 bases at J, with 18 bases in the middle. The CDR3 spans 16 residues. The CDR3 sequence: CASSPYSGSRNTEAFF. Written as DNA, the CDR3 is TGTGCCAGCAGCCCGTATTCGGGGTCTCGTAACACTGAAGCTTTCTTT.

This clonotype has more than one count but fewer than ten. The rearrangement joins TRBV6-2 or TRBV6-3 to TRBJ2-1, with D uncertain. This CDR3 is 12 amino acids long. The germline V gene encodes CDR1 MNHEY and CDR2 SVGEGT. V was shortened by 6 bases and J by 9 bases, with 12 bases between the two germline ends. This chain's CDR3 is CASSPGRPEQFF. Here the CDR3 DNA reads TGTGCCAGCAGCCCAGGCCGACCTGAGCAGTTCTTC.

This clonotype was counted a few times. The chain uses TRBV15 and TRBJ2-7, with TRBD2 matching 8 bases. This CDR3 is 15 amino acids long. Germline V gene data show CDR1 as LNHNV and CDR2 as YYDKDF (reference sequence). J gave up 7 bases and V 0 bases, and 8 bases lay outside the gene matches. The CDR3 reads CATSRDGGSGDEQYF. The CDR3 DNA sequence: TGTGCCACCAGCAGAGATGGGGGTAGCGGGGATGAGCAGTACTTC.

This clonotype occurred a few times. The rearrangement links TRBV11-2 to TRBJ2-4, with D uncertain. From germline, CDR1 is SGHAT and CDR2 FQNNGV. Trimming pared 5 bases from V and 8 bases from J, leaving 10 bases between. CDR3 size: 12 residues. CDR3 region: CASSLNVDIQYF. CDR3 coding DNA: TGTGCCAGCAGCCTTAATGTCGACATTCAGTACTTC.

This clonotype was picked up a small number of times. The genes are TRBV19 and TRBJ2-2; D remains ambiguous. The CDR3 is made up of 14 amino acids. V was shortened by 1 base and J by 4 bases, with 7 bases between the two germline ends. Looked up from germline, CDR1 is LNHDA and CDR2 is SQIVND (reference sequence). The CDR3 sequence: CASSIVYGTGELFF. The CDR3, as DNA: TGTGCCAGTAGTATAGTGTACGGCACCGGGGAGCTGTTTTTT.

The chain links TRBV28 to TRBJ2-1, with unresolved D. This CDR3 spans 13 amino acids. Germline loops: CDR1 MDHEN, CDR2 SYDVKM. The V and J ends lost 5 bases and 8 bases respectively, with 13 bases between them. DNA for the CDR3: TGTGCCAGCAGTACTCCCGTTTCTCATGAGCAGTTCTTC. Translating it yields CASSTPVSHEQFF. The whole variable domain, filled in from reference TRBV28 and TRBJ2-1, reads DVKVTQSSRYLVKRTGEKVFLECVQDMDHENMFWYRQDPGLGLRLIYFSYDVKMKEKGDIPEGYSVSREKKERFSLILESASTNQTSMYLCASSTPVSHEQFFGPGTRLTVL.

This clonotype was observed a few times. The chain couples TRBV5-6 to TRBJ2-5; the D gene is possibly TRBD2 (6 bases). This CDR3 has 12 amino acids. Trimming shortened V by 0 bases and J by 9 bases, and 9 bases separated the two germline ends. CDR1 is SGHDT and CDR2 is YYEEEE in the germline V gene. CDR3 loop: CASSLGGGAQYF. In nucleotides, the CDR3 is TGTGCCAGCAGCTTGGGTGGCGGGGCCCAGTACTTC.

This chain uses TRBV7-2 with TRBJ2-1; 7 bases line up with TRBD2. The ends lost 2 bases at V and 4 bases at J; junction bases unmatched: 5. The germline gives CDR1 SGHTA, CDR2 FQGNSA. The CDR3 sequence is 15 residues long. This CDR3 reads CASSLISGPYNEQFF. Written as DNA, the CDR3 is TGTGCCAGCAGCTTAATTAGCGGGCCATACAATGAGCAGTTCTTC.

This clonotype was seen more than once but under ten times. The chain carries TRBV6-2 or TRBV6-3 and TRBJ2-1; 10 positions agree with TRBD1. The CDR3 is 13 amino acids. Per germline, CDR1 MNHEY and CDR2 SVGEGT. With V trimmed by 10 bases and J by 9 bases, 9 bases remained unmatched. CDR3 nucleotides: TGTGCCACCCGGGACAGGGGTTTCACTGAGCAGTTCTTC. This translates into CATRDRGFTEQFF.

The V and J genes are TRBV7-8 and TRBJ2-3; D is possibly TRBD1 (6 bases). The V end lost 4 bases, the J end lost 6 bases, and 17 bases lay between the germline ends. This CDR3 has 15 residues. CDR1 SGHVS and CDR2 FQNEAQ come from the germline V gene. Here the CDR3 reads CASSSRGGMADTQYF. In DNA, the CDR3 is TGTGCCAGCAGCTCCCGAGGGGGTATGGCGGATACGCAGTATTTT.

This clonotype came up a few times. This sequence joins TRBV6-1 and TRBJ2-5, with D maybe TRBD1 (6 bases). V was clipped by 6 bases and J by 1 base, with 9 bases between them. CDR3 length: 13 residues. Germline CDR1 MNHNS, CDR2 SASEGT. CDR3 coding DNA: TGTGCCAGCAGCCTGGACAGCCAAGAGACCCAGTACTTC. Translating gives CASSLDSQETQYF.

V and J are TRBV6-5 and TRBJ2-1, with 12 nucleotides matching TRBD2. V shed 4 bases, J shed 4 bases, and the junction held 2 bases outside the gene matches. Germline V gene data show CDR1 as MNHEY and CDR2 as SVGAGI. The CDR3 covers 15 residues. CDR3 in DNA: TGTGCCAGCAGTTTCCTAGCGGGAGGGTACAATGAGCAGTTCTTC. Translation: CASSFLAGGYNEQFF.

The rearrangement links TRBV6-8 to TRBJ2-3; 8 bases align to TRBD1. CDR1 is MNHGY and CDR2 is SAAAGT in the germline V gene. The CDR3 has 14 amino acids. The V segment lost 7 bases and the J segment 13 bases; nucleotides outside the gene matches: 16. The CDR3 loop reads CASNQPTGAARKYF. Here the CDR3 DNA reads TGTGCCAGCAATCAACCGACAGGGGCGGCAAGAAAGTATTTT.

The chain joins TRBV11-2 to TRBJ2-1, with TRBD2 as a possible D gene (5 bases). Trimming shortened V by 5 bases and J by 2 bases, and 13 bases separated the two germline ends. The CDR3 sequence is 15 residues long. Germline loops: CDR1 SGHAT, CDR2 FQNNGV. CDR3 loop: CASSEREIPYNEQFF. The CDR3 DNA is TGTGCCAGCAGCGAAAGGGAGATCCCCTACAATGAGCAGTTCTTC.

The rearrangement uses TRBV19 and TRBJ1-2; possibly TRBD1 for D (6 bases). Germline CDR1 and CDR2: LNHDA and SQIVND (reference sequence). This CDR3 region has 15 residues. V lost 6 bases, J lost 4 bases, and 18 bases lay in between. The CDR3 bases are TGTGCCAGTAGCCCGATAGTGGGACACCCCTATGGCTACACCTTC. Protein product: CASSPIVGHPYGYTF.

This clonotype was seen more than once but under ten times. This chain joins TRBV12-3 or TRBV12-4 and TRBJ2-3, with 7 bases that match TRBD2. The V gene end was trimmed by 1 base and the J gene end by 1 base; junction bases not matched to a gene: 5. This CDR3 comprises 16 residues. The CDR3 protein is CASSLGSGVGTDTQYF. CDR3 nucleotides: TGTGCCAGCAGTTTAGGGAGCGGGGTTGGCACAGATACGCAGTATTTT.

This clonotype was detected a few times. V is TRBV4-1 and J is TRBJ1-1, with 8 bases that match TRBD1. The CDR3 length is 14 residues. Germline V CDR1 and CDR2: MGHRA, YSYEKL. J was trimmed by 3 bases and V by 5 bases; bases with no gene match: 5. The CDR3 loop reads CASSLHRGYTEAFF. Here the CDR3 DNA reads TGCGCCAGCAGCTTGCACAGGGGGTACACTGAAGCTTTCTTT.

This clonotype was picked up a small number of times. This chain connects TRBV19 to TRBJ2-1; perhaps TRBD2 as D (6 bases). CDR1 LNHDA and CDR2 SQIVND come from the germline V gene (reference sequence). This CDR3 is built from 13 residues. V was pared by 10 bases and J by 0 bases, with 10 bases between. CDR3: CATSASSYNEQFF. CDR3 DNA sequence: TGTGCCACTAGCGCAAGCTCCTACAATGAGCAGTTCTTC.

J is TRBJ2-1 and V is TRBV19, with 12 bases lining up with TRBD1. CDR1 and CDR2 from the germline V gene are LNHDA and SQIVND (reference sequence). J lost 10 bases, V lost 4 bases, and 8 bases had no gene match. This CDR3 contains 15 residues. CDR3 bases: TGTGCCAGTAGTACCGGGGGACAGGGGGCTCAAGAGCAGTTCTTC. It codes for CASSTGGQGAQEQFF.

This clonotype was counted at least ten times. This chain connects TRBV27 to TRBJ1-6; D remains unclear. Trimming left V 4 bases short and J 11 bases short, with 9 bases between. CDR3 length: 12 amino acids. Germline V gene lookup returns CDR1 MNHEY and CDR2 SMNVEV (reference sequence). Here the CDR3 DNA reads TGTGCCAGCAGTTGGGAGGGAGCACCCCTCCACTTT. It encodes CASSWEGAPLHF.

In this sample, this clonotype turned up many times. This chain joins TRBV7-8 and TRBJ2-1; D not certain. CDR1 is SGHVS and CDR2 is FQNEAQ in the germline V gene. The CDR3 consists of 13 residues. Trimming removed 2 bases at V and 5 bases at J, with 7 bases between. This CDR3 is CASSLPVDNEQFF. The CDR3 DNA reads as TGTGCCAGCAGCTTACCGGTTGACAATGAGCAGTTCTTC. Full variable domain (missing parts from reference TRBV7-8 and TRBJ2-1): GAGVSQSPRYKVAKRGQDVALRCDPISGHVSLFWYQQALGQGPEFLTYFQNEAQLDKSGLPSDRFFAERPEGSVSTLKIQRTQQEDSAVYLCASSLPVDNEQFFGPGTRLTVL.

This clonotype was counted at least ten times. The chain employs TRBV7-2 and TRBJ2-7; 11 bases match TRBD1. The CDR3 length is 14 residues. The germline V gene encodes CDR1 SGHTA and CDR2 FQGNSA. After removal of 5 bases from V and 2 bases from J, the junction contained 2 bases not matched to a gene. The CDR3 DNA follows: TGTGCCAGCAGCCGGGGACAGGGGGCCTACGAGCAGTACTTC. This encodes CASSRGQGAYEQYF.

The gene calls are TRBV7-3 and TRBJ1-1; 7 bases line up with TRBD1. The CDR3 loop spans 14 amino acids. V lost 0 bases to trimming and J lost 6 bases; unmatched junction nucleotides: 4. Germline V gives CDR1 SGHTA, CDR2 FQGTGA. CDR3 sequence reads: CASSLTGGTAEAFF. CDR3 sequence (DNA): TGTGCCAGCAGCTTAACAGGGGGCACGGCTGAAGCTTTCTTT.

This clonotype was counted a few times. The chain couples TRBV19 to TRBJ1-6, with a tentative D call TRBD1 (5 bases). Trimming took off 6 bases at V and 8 bases at J, with 17 bases between the two ends. This CDR3 spans 15 amino acids. Germline V CDR1 and CDR2: LNHDA, SQIVND (reference sequence). CDR3 sequence: CASSASGTAYSPLHF. In nucleotides, the CDR3 is TGTGCCAGTAGCGCAAGCGGGACCGCTTATTCACCCCTCCACTTT.